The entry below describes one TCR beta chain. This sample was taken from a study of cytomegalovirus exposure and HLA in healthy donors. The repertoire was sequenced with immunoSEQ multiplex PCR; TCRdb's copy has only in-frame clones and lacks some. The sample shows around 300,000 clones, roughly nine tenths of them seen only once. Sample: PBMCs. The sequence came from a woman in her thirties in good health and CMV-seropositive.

This CDR3 reads CSVKISGANVLTF. Here the CDR3 DNA reads TGCAGCGTCAAAATCTCTGGGGCCAACGTCCTGACTTTC. The chain combines TRBV29-1 with TRBJ2-6; D gene uncertain. Germline V gene lookup returns CDR1 SQVTM and CDR2 ANQGSEA. The V end was cut by 6 bases, the J end by 0 bases, with 6 bases between. The CDR3 has 13 amino acids. Complete variable domain (other parts from reference TRBV29-1 and TRBJ2-6): SAVISQKPSRDICQRGTSLTIQCQVDSQVTMMFWYRQQPGQSLTLIATANQGSEATYESGFVIDKFPISRPNLTFSTLTVSNMSPEDSSIYLCSVKISGANVLTFGAGSRLTVL.